The T cell receptor (beta chain) under discussion was sequenced for a study of blood T cell repertoires in COVID-19. Under the authors' procedure: Estimated nucleated cell counts came from reference gene primer amplification. TCRdb keeps only in-frame clones here, not all; method: immunoSEQ multiplex PCR. The V and J calls and clone size are taken from that table; D and trimming were inferred from the DNA. The sample includes 220,000 or so clones, 84% of them seen just once. Germline lookup yields CDR1 LGHDT and CDR2 YNNKEL (reference sequence). With V trimmed by 3 bases and J by 6 bases, 2 bases remained unmatched. The length of the CDR3 is 14 residues.

The sample comprised peripheral blood. This chain joins TRBV3-1 (or the pseudogene TRBV3-2) and TRBJ2-1; 10 bases match TRBD2. This sequence originates from a woman in her fifties or sixties who had recovered from COVID-19. The CDR3 region has the DNA TGTGCCAGCAGCCACAGCGGGGGGGCCAATGAGCAGTTCTTC. Its translation: CASSHSGGANEQFF.